These T cell receptor beta chains were read from a single sample in a study of shared clonotypes between healthy human individuals. Profiled with immunoSEQ multiplex PCR; TCRdb holds only in-frame clones, not every one. The data show some 2.3 million clones, with 93% seen just once and under 0.45% held by the top ten. The sequenced sample consisted of naive CD4+ T cells from PBMCs. The receptor source for this set is a man between 18 and 35 years old in good health. Some clones in this sample may be carry-over from other donors' samples. Each CDR3 is given without its conserved first and last residue. Each record gives: V gene, J gene, CDR3 protein.

>TRBV18|TRBJ2-7
ASSAGLLQYEQY
>TRBV5-4|TRBJ2-1
ASSLVVAGLGGYEQF
>TRBV18|TRBJ1-5
ASSPGVFRPQH
>TRBV7-7|TRBJ1-2
ASGSESKGYT
>TRBV4-2|TRBJ2-3
ASSQKASGGTDTQY
>TRBV30|TRBJ2-5
AWKHGTSGRTQETQY
>TRBV29-1|TRBJ1-1
SFETGGLNTEAF
>TRBV4-2|TRBJ2-1
ASSPRRPNGDEQF
>TRBV27|TRBJ1-4
ASSPLSRGREKLF
>TRBV4-1|TRBJ2-3
ASSPWLGSSDTQY
>TRBV10-3|TRBJ1-2
AISANRDMGHGYT
>TRBV5-1|TRBJ2-2
ASSPGGGDTGELF
>TRBV28|TRBJ2-7
ASSPIAGGTGHEQY
>TRBV5-1|TRBJ2-2
ASSISGRAKTRTGELF
>TRBV12-5|TRBJ1-1
ASGLSVSEAF
>TRBV7-9|TRBJ1-2
ASSLKGDYGYT
>TRBV6-6|TRBJ2-7
ASSVVDGEWSYEQY
>TRBV7-9|TRBJ1-2
ASSLAPGQEFVVYGYT
>TRBV7-9|TRBJ2-2
ASSLLAGGGTGELF
>TRBV5-1|TRBJ2-3
ASNLQPGGSDTQY
>TRBV5-1|TRBJ2-1
ASSLSGSGNEQF
>TRBV27|TRBJ1-1
ASSPRVGRTEAF
>TRBV9|TRBJ1-5
ASGTGLGNQPQH